A selection of T cell receptor beta chains follows, all from one sample in a study of blood T cell repertoires in COVID-19. Some clones are missing from TCRdb's copy, which holds only in-frame ones; the method was immunoSEQ multiplex PCR. This sample has approximately 410,000 clones, with just over 85% found just once. The sample consisted of peripheral blood. These TCRs come from a woman in her 30s with active or convalescent COVID-19. CDR3s include the opening cysteine and the closing phenylalanine or tryptophan. A D gene is named only where the DNA matches it firmly. Expanded clones get a size class; other rows say once, few or many, or leave the size out.

v_gene: TRBV19; abundance: .; j_gene: TRBJ1-5; d_gene: .; CDR3nt: TGTGCCAGTAGTATTGCGGGGGGATCCCAGCCCCAGCATTTT; CDR3aa: CASSIAGGSQPQHF
v_gene: TRBV2; abundance: few; j_gene: TRBJ1-1; d_gene: .; CDR3nt: TGTGCCAGCAGTGGGGGACAAACGAACACTGAAGCTTTCTTT; CDR3aa: CASSGGQTNTEAFF
v_gene: TRBV5-1; abundance: .; j_gene: TRBJ1-1; d_gene: .; CDR3nt: TGCGCCAGCAGCTTGGTGGCCAGTGATTACACTGAAGCTTTCTTT; CDR3aa: CASSLVASDYTEAFF
v_gene: TRBV6-5; abundance: .; j_gene: TRBJ1-6; d_gene: .; CDR3nt: TGTGCCAGCACTGTCAGGGATGAAGGCAATTCACCCCTCCACTTT; CDR3aa: CASTVRDEGNSPLHF
v_gene: TRBV15; abundance: .; j_gene: TRBJ1-1; d_gene: TRBD1; CDR3nt: TGTGCCACCAGCAGAGATAGGGGGCAGGCGGAAGGGCGGACTGAAGCTTTCTTT; CDR3aa: CATSRDRGQAEGRTEAFF
v_gene: TRBV9; abundance: .; j_gene: TRBJ2-5; d_gene: .; CDR3nt: TGTGCCAGCAGCGCTGGAGGAGGTAACGGAGAGACCCAGTACTTC; CDR3aa: CASSAGGGNGETQYF
v_gene: TRBV18; abundance: .; j_gene: TRBJ1-1; d_gene: TRBD1; CDR3nt: TGTGCCAGCTCACCCGGACAGGGCGCAGCTTTCTTT; CDR3aa: CASSPGQGAAFF
v_gene: TRBV13; abundance: .; j_gene: TRBJ1-2; d_gene: .; CDR3nt: TGTGCCAGCAGCCTCCAGAACTATGGCTACACCTTC; CDR3aa: CASSLQNYGYTF
v_gene: TRBV5-8; abundance: .; j_gene: TRBJ2-7; d_gene: .; CDR3nt: TGTGCCAGCAGCTTAAAACCTTCTACGAACCCCGAGCAGTACTTC; CDR3aa: CASSLKPSTNPEQYF
v_gene: TRBV5-8; abundance: .; j_gene: TRBJ2-1; d_gene: TRBD1; CDR3nt: TGTGCCAGCGAACCCCGACAGGGGTTTCTCTACAATGAGCAGTTCTTC; CDR3aa: CASEPRQGFLYNEQFF
v_gene: TRBV4-1; abundance: once; j_gene: TRBJ1-1; d_gene: TRBD1; CDR3nt: TGCGCCAGCAACTTGAGGACAGGTCCCGACACTGAAGCTTTCTTT; CDR3aa: CASNLRTGPDTEAFF
v_gene: TRBV18; abundance: .; j_gene: TRBJ1-1; d_gene: TRBD1; CDR3nt: TGTGCCAGCTCACCTGGACAGGGCAATGAAGCTTTCTTT; CDR3aa: CASSPGQGNEAFF
v_gene: TRBV18; abundance: .; j_gene: TRBJ2-7; d_gene: TRBD1; CDR3nt: TGTGCCAGCTCACCGTGGTCCAGGACAGGGGCCTACGAGCAGTACTTC; CDR3aa: CASSPWSRTGAYEQYF
v_gene: TRBV5-1; abundance: .; j_gene: TRBJ2-3; d_gene: .; CDR3nt: TGCGCCAGCAGCTTAACAGCTAGCCCAGATACGCAGTATTTT; CDR3aa: CASSLTASPDTQYF
v_gene: TRBV23-1; abundance: .; j_gene: TRBJ1-5; d_gene: TRBD1; CDR3nt: TGCGCCAGCAGTCTAAATCGGACAGGGGGTGCTTATCAGCCCCAGCATTTT; CDR3aa: CASSLNRTGGAYQPQHF
v_gene: TRBV2; abundance: .; j_gene: TRBJ2-7; d_gene: TRBD1; CDR3nt: TGTGCCAGCAGTGAAATGTCGGGACAGGCTCGTCCGACGCAGTACTTC; CDR3aa: CASSEMSGQARPTQYF
v_gene: TRBV7-9; abundance: .; j_gene: TRBJ1-1; d_gene: .; CDR3nt: TGTGCCAGCAGCTTAGTTGGGGTAGGGGAGAACACTGAAGCTTTCTTT; CDR3aa: CASSLVGVGENTEAFF
v_gene: TRBV19; abundance: few; j_gene: TRBJ1-3; d_gene: TRBD1; CDR3nt: TGTGCCAGTAGTCCACGGGACAGCTTCTCTGGAAACACCATATATTTT; CDR3aa: CASSPRDSFSGNTIYF
v_gene: TRBV2; abundance: .; j_gene: TRBJ2-5; d_gene: TRBD2; CDR3nt: TGTGCCAGCAGGGGACTAGCGGGGGTCGAGACCCAGTACTTC; CDR3aa: CASRGLAGVETQYF
v_gene: TRBV19; abundance: .; j_gene: TRBJ1-5; d_gene: .; CDR3nt: TGTGCCAGTACGGGGGGCAATCAGCCCCAGCATTTT; CDR3aa: CASTGGNQPQHF
v_gene: TRBV6-4; abundance: .; j_gene: TRBJ2-7; d_gene: TRBD1; CDR3nt: TGTGCCAGCAGGCTAGAGACAGGGGTCGGCGAGCAGTACTTC; CDR3aa: CASRLETGVGEQYF
v_gene: TRBV7-2; abundance: .; j_gene: TRBJ2-3; d_gene: TRBD2; CDR3nt: TGTGCCAGCAGCGTAGCGGGGGGGAGCACAGATACGCAGTATTTT; CDR3aa: CASSVAGGSTDTQYF
v_gene: TRBV5-5; abundance: .; j_gene: TRBJ2-7; d_gene: TRBD2; CDR3nt: TGTGCCAGCAGCTTAGGGCAACCGGGACTAGCGGGGTACGAGCAGTACTTC; CDR3aa: CASSLGQPGLAGYEQYF
v_gene: TRBV3-1/TRBV3-2; abundance: .; j_gene: TRBJ1-2; d_gene: .; CDR3nt: TGTGCCAGCAGCCCCTCCGGCGGGGAGGTTTACTATGGCTACACCTTC; CDR3aa: CASSPSGGEVYYGYTF
v_gene: TRBV2; abundance: .; j_gene: TRBJ1-2; d_gene: .; CDR3nt: TGTGCCAGCAGTGAAACGGGGCAGGGGTACTATGGCTACACCTTC; CDR3aa: CASSETGQGYYGYTF